This T cell receptor beta chain was retrieved from a study of T-cell reconstitution after alpha-beta-depleted transplantation in children. This clonotype was observed a few times. Its matching antigen is unknown. Whole-study findings and limits: When one year had passed after transplant, most T-cell counts and diversity came from newly produced T cells. Recipient T cells and thymic progenitors that survived gave rise to the high TCRbeta diversity observed at day 60 in some patients. The origin of alpha-beta T cells about two months after transplant was reportedly several hundred expanded graft clones.

Preparing the TCRbeta library involved the use of unique molecular identifiers. In TCRdb, the PCR reads were re-called with MiXCR into one record per CDR3 protein. The table shows 700,000 to 950,000 distinct CDR3 sequences, with 16% occurring only once. This CDR3 contains 14 residues. CDR1 and CDR2 (germline): SQVTM, ANQGSEA. V was clipped by 5 bases and J by 0 bases, with 14 bases between them. V is TRBV29-1 and J is TRBJ2-7; no clear D. This sample comprised PBMCs, mostly from graft donor cells, obtained 360 days after TCRalphabeta/CD19-depleted stem cell transplant. This TCR was sampled from a male patient under 18 who had a stem cell transplant for acute lymphoblastic leukemia, so the T cells may come from the graft donor. This CDR3 is CSVLSTASSYEQYF. The CDR3 DNA sequence: TGCAGCGTTTTATCTACAGCGAGCTCCTACGAGCAGTACTTC.